The 24 T cell receptor beta chains in this list originate from one sample, sequenced in a study of T cells after posttransplantation cyclophosphamide. Clones were read by immunoSEQ multiplex PCR, and TCRdb kept only the in-frame ones, dropping some. The sample includes 13,000 to 15,000 clones, roughly four fifths of them seen just once. The sequencing sample was made of memory CD4+ T cells sorted from PBMCs. Receptors originate from a man in his fifties or sixties.

This clone has more than one count but fewer than ten. V and J are TRBV5-6 and TRBJ1-2; weak D call: TRBD1 (5 bases). The CDR3 is 15 amino acids. With 2 bases removed from V and 5 bases from J, the gap between germline ends came to 16 bases. Germline V gene data show CDR1 as SGHDT and CDR2 as YYEEEE. This CDR3 reads CASSFGPQGGYGYTF. As DNA, the CDR3 is TGTGCCAGCAGCTTTGGCCCGCAGGGCGGTTATGGCTACACCTTC.

The chain is built from TRBV4-1 and TRBJ2-5, with D maybe TRBD1 (6 bases). The CDR3 consists of 15 residues. Trimming removed 0 bases at V and 4 bases at J, with 12 bases between. Germline values: CDR1 MGHRA, CDR2 YSYEKL. As DNA, the CDR3 is TGCGCCAGCAGCCAAGATTCCAGGGGCGGAGAGACCCAGTACTTC. Translation: CASSQDSRGGETQYF.

The V call is TRBV5-1, the J call TRBJ1-2; D gene unclear. Trimming shortened V by 7 bases and J by 6 bases, and 19 bases separated the two germline ends. Germline CDR1 SGHRS, CDR2 YFSETQ. The CDR3 is 14 residues long. This chain's CDR3 is CASGPSGGYHGYTF. The CDR3, as DNA: TGCGCCAGCGGCCCTTCGGGAGGGTACCATGGCTACACCTTC. Variable domain in full (rest from reference TRBV5-1 and TRBJ1-2): KAGVTQTPRYLIKTRGQQVTLSCSPISGHRSVSWYQQTPGQGLQFLFEYFSETQRNKGNFPGRFSGRQFSNSRSEMNVSTLELGDSALYLCASGPSGGYHGYTFGSGTRLTVV.

The chain carries TRBV11-2 and TRBJ2-1, with D perhaps matching TRBD2 (6 bases). The CDR3 totals 16 residues. Germline CDR1 reads SGHAT; CDR2 reads FQNNGV. Deletions cut 4 bases from V and 4 bases from J, with 17 bases between. The CDR3, as DNA: TGTGCCAGCAGCTCAGTTAGGGACCGGGGGTACAATGAGCAGTTCTTC. Translation gives CASSSVRDRGYNEQFF.

The chain links TRBV28 to TRBJ1-5; D is uncertain. CDR3 length: 15 amino acids. V was cut by 5 bases and J by 6 bases, with 17 bases left in between. The germline V gene encodes CDR1 MDHEN and CDR2 SYDVKM. This CDR3 reads CASSIAHRTGQPQHF. The CDR3 DNA is TGTGCCAGCAGTATCGCCCACAGAACCGGTCAGCCCCAGCATTTT.

This clone was counted once. This rearrangement joins TRBV7-9 to TRBJ2-1, with 8 bases matching TRBD2. The CDR3 has 16 amino acids. CDR1 and CDR2 from the germline V gene are SEHNR and FQNEAQ (reference sequence). Losses at the gene ends were 5 bases for V and 6 bases for J; bases not matched to a gene: 12. Written as DNA, the CDR3 is TGTGCCAGCAGCCAGAGCCCGGGACTAGGGGCCAATGAGCAGTTCTTC. It is translated as CASSQSPGLGANEQFF.

J is TRBJ1-5 and V is TRBV7-9; D gene unclear. Germline V gene data show CDR1 as SEHNR and CDR2 as FQNEAQ (reference sequence). Between the trimmed V and J ends, which lost 1 base and 6 bases, there was a span of 10 bases. This CDR3 is 14 amino acids long. The CDR3 sequence is CASSLEFPGQPQHF. The CDR3 DNA sequence: TGTGCCAGCAGCTTAGAATTTCCCGGTCAGCCCCAGCATTTT.

This rearrangement joins TRBV5-1 to TRBJ1-1; 7 bases are a match to TRBD1. This CDR3 has 13 residues. Trimming cost V 3 bases and J 5 bases; bases outside gene matches: 4. Germline lookup yields CDR1 SGHRS and CDR2 YFSETQ. CDR3 region: CASSWGQSTEAFF. The DNA for the CDR3 is TGCGCCAGCAGCTGGGGACAGTCAACTGAAGCTTTCTTT.

V gene TRBV7-8 combines with J gene TRBJ2-1; 7 nucleotides agree with TRBD2. This CDR3 comprises 15 residues. Unmatched junction bases numbered 7, after V lost 5 bases and J lost 3 bases. In germline, CDR1 is SGHVS, CDR2 FQNEAQ. The CDR3 coding sequence is TGTGCCAGCAGCGCGGGGACTACCTTCTACAATGAGCAGTTCTTC. Translated, it gives CASSAGTTFYNEQFF.

V usage is TRBV7-2 and J usage is TRBJ2-1; a weak D match, TRBD2 (5 bases). Trimming stripped 5 bases from V and 6 bases from J, with 17 bases between. The CDR3 runs to 15 residues. Germline assignment: CDR1 SGHTA and CDR2 FQGNSA. CDR3 nucleotide sequence: TGTGCCAGCAGCCGGGGTGCCTTCCCGGGCAATGAGCAGTTCTTC. This gives the protein CASSRGAFPGNEQFF.

The chain carries TRBV4-1 and TRBJ1-1, with a weak D call TRBD1 (5 bases). The germline V gene has CDR1 MGHRA and CDR2 YSYEKL. V gave up 6 bases and J gave up 1 base, with 9 bases separating them. The CDR3 runs 13 residues. CDR3 sequence: CASRRTGNTEAFF. The DNA for the CDR3 is TGCGCCAGCAGGAGAACAGGGAACACTGAAGCTTTCTTT.

The rearrangement joins TRBV6-1 to TRBJ2-2, with D possibly being TRBD1 (5 bases). V gave up 5 bases and J gave up 3 bases, with 13 bases separating them. The V gene's germline CDR1 is MNHNS and CDR2 SASEGT. The CDR3 extends over 15 amino acids. In DNA form, the CDR3 reads TGTGCCAGCAGTTTCAGGGCATCCTACACCGGGGAGCTGTTTTTT. Translated: CASSFRASYTGELFF.

The J gene is TRBJ2-3, the V gene TRBV6-6; 10 positions agree with TRBD2. Germline trimming cut 3 bases from V and 2 bases from J; bases unmatched to any gene: 5. Germline CDR1 reads MNHNY; CDR2 reads SVGAGI (reference sequence). There are 16 residues in the CDR3. CDR3 DNA sequence: TGTGCCAGCAGTTATCGGCTAGCGGGAGTCACAGATACGCAGTATTTT. Residues: CASSYRLAGVTDTQYF.

The chain couples TRBV4-1 to TRBJ2-3; D unresolved. V was trimmed by 2 bases and J by 5 bases, leaving 8 bases between them. The germline V gene encodes CDR1 MGHRA and CDR2 YSYEKL. The CDR3 has 13 residues. The CDR3 coding sequence is TGCGCCAGCAGCCAACTCGCCGGAGATACGCAGTATTTT. Protein: CASSQLAGDTQYF.

V gene TRBV7-9 combines with J gene TRBJ2-7; no clear D gene. Germline V gene sequence: CDR1 SEHNR, CDR2 FQNEAQ (reference sequence). This CDR3 is 13 amino acids long. The V end lost 4 bases, the J end lost 1 base, and 8 bases lay between the germline ends. The CDR3 here is CASSSVWSYEQYF. CDR3 DNA: TGTGCCAGCAGCTCAGTCTGGTCCTACGAGCAGTACTTC.

The chain is built from TRBV11-3 and TRBJ2-2; no firm D call. The CDR3 consists of 15 residues. The V gene lost 1 base and the J gene lost 5 bases, with 11 bases spanning the gap. Germline-derived CDR1 and CDR2 are SGHNT and YENEEA. The CDR3 reads CASSLVPGPTGELFF. CDR3 bases: TGTGCCAGCAGCTTAGTCCCAGGTCCAACCGGGGAGCTGTTTTTT.

The chain links TRBV7-2 to TRBJ2-3, with D possibly TRBD1 on 5 matching bases. Trimming left V 5 bases short and J 0 bases short, with 15 bases between. From germline, CDR1 is SGHTA and CDR2 FQGNSA. This CDR3 is built from 16 residues. CDR3 coding DNA: TGTGCCAGCAGCCAGGGCAGTTTCCCTAGCACAGATACGCAGTATTTT. This translates into CASSQGSFPSTDTQYF.

This clone was seen once. This chain uses TRBV29-1 with TRBJ2-1; no firm D call. Trimming took 3 bases from V and 4 from J, leaving 10 bases between them. CDR1 and CDR2 (germline): SQVTM, ANQGSEA. The CDR3 runs 13 residues. The CDR3 DNA follows: TGCAGCGTTGATTTTACTAATTACAATGAGCAGTTCTTC. Translation gives CSVDFTNYNEQFF.

This chain uses TRBV7-3 with TRBJ2-6, with 8 bases fitting TRBD1. Germline V gene lookup returns CDR1 SGHTA and CDR2 FQGTGA. The V and J ends lost 5 bases and 6 bases, in that order; junction bases with no gene match: 3. The CDR3 sequence is 14 residues long. The CDR3 region has the DNA TGTGCCAGCAGCGACAGGGGTGAGGCCAACGTCCTGACTTTC. Its translation: CASSDRGEANVLTF.

The V gene is TRBV6-1, the J gene TRBJ1-2, with TRBD1 matching 9 bases. Trimming took 5 bases from V and 7 from J; bases not matched to a gene: 8. This CDR3 spans 14 amino acids. CDR1 MNHNS and CDR2 SASEGT come from the germline V gene. CDR3 DNA: TGTGCCAGCAGTTCTAAACAGGGGGCAGGTGGCTACACCTTC. Translation: CASSSKQGAGGYTF.

The V gene is TRBV10-1, the J gene TRBJ2-1; 15 bases are a match to TRBD2. Germline CDR1 is WNHNN and CDR2 is SYGVQD (reference sequence). V trimming: 7 bases; J trimming: 7 bases; junction bases outside the gene matches: 5. CDR3 length equals 15 residues. The CDR3: CASNSGTSGRNEQFF. The CDR3 DNA is TGCGCCAGCAACTCCGGGACTAGCGGGAGGAATGAGCAGTTCTTC.

The chain combines TRBV5-1 with TRBJ1-2; 7 nucleotides line up with TRBD1. In germline, CDR1 is SGHRS, CDR2 YFSETQ. Trimming removed 4 bases from V and 6 bases from J; junction bases left unmatched: 9. This CDR3 spans 14 amino acids. This chain's CDR3 is CASSRDRAWDGYTF. DNA for the CDR3: TGCGCCAGCAGCCGCGACAGGGCTTGGGATGGCTACACCTTC.

V gene TRBV30 combines with J gene TRBJ2-3, with D possibly being TRBD2 (6 bases). In germline, CDR1 is GTSNPN, CDR2 SVGIG (reference sequence). Trimming cost V 4 bases and J 6 bases, with 14 bases left between them. The CDR3 contains 13 residues. CDR3 nucleotides: TGTGCCTGGACCCCCGGGAGTTCGGATACGCAGTATTTT. Protein product: CAWTPGSSDTQYF.

The chain employs TRBV5-4 and TRBJ2-2; D might be TRBD2 (7 bases). Trimming removed 0 bases at V and 5 bases at J, with 17 bases between. Germline V gene lookup returns CDR1 SGHNT and CDR2 YYREEE (reference sequence). This CDR3 contains 17 residues. CDR3 sequence reads: CASSLAPRGGKTGELFF. CDR3 sequence (DNA): TGTGCCAGCAGCTTGGCACCGAGGGGGGGAAAAACCGGGGAGCTGTTTTTT.